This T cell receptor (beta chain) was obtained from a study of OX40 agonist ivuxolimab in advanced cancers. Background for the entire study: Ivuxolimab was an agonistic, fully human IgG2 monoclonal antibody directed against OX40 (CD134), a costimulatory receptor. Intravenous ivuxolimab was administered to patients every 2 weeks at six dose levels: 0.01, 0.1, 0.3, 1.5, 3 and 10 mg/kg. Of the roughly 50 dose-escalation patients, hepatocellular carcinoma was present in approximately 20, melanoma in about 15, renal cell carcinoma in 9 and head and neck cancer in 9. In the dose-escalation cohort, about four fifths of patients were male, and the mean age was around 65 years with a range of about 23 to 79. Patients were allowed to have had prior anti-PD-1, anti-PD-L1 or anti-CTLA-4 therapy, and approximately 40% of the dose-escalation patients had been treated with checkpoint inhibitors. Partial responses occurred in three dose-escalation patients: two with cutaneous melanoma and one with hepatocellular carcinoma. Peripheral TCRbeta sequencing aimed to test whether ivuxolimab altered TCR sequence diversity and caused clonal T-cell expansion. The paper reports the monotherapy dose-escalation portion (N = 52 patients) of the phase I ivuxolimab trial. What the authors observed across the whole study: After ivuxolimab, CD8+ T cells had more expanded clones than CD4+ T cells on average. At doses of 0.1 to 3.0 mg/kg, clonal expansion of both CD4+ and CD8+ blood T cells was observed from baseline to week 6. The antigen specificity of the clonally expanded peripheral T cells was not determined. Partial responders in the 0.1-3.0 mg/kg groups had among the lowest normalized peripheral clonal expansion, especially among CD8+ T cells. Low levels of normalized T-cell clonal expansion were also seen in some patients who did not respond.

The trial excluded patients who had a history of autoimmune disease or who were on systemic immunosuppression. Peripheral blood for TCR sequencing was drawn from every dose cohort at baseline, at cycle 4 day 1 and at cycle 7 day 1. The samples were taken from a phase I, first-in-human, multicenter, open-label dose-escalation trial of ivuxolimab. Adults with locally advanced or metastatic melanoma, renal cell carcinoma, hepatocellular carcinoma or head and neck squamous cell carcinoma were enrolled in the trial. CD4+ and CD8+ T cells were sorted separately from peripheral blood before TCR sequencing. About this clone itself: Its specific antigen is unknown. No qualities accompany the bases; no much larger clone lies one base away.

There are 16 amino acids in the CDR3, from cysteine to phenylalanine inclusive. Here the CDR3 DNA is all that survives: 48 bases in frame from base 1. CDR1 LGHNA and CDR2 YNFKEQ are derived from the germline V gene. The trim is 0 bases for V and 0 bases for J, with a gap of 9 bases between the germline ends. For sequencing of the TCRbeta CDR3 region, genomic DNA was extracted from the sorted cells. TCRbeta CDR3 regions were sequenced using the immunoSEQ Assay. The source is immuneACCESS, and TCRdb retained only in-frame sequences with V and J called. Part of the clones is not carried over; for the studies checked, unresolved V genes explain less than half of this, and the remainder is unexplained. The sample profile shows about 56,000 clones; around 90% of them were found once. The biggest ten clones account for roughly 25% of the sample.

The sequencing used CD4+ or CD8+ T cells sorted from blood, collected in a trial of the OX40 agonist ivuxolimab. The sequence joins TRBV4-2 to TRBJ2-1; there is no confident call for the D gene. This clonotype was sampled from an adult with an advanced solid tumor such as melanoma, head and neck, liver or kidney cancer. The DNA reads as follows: TGTGCCAGCAGCCAAGATTGGCTAAGCTCCTACAATGAGCAGTTCTTC. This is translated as CASSQDWLSSYNEQFF.